This T cell receptor (beta chain) comes out of a study of graft-versus-host responses after intestinal transplantation. For the study at large: Grafts were multivisceral, liver-intestinal, or isolated intestinal.

Libraries were prepared by immunoSEQ multiplex PCR; TCRdb keeps only in-frame clonotypes and omits some of them. The table records around 110,000 clones, just under 95% of them present only once. General study results and limits: Association was observed between peak circulating GvH clone levels and early post-transplant HvG declines.

Comment on this clone: Antigen specificity is unknown.

CDR1 and CDR2 (germline): GTSNPN, SVGIG (reference sequence). The CDR3 has 12 residues. Between the trimmed V and J ends, which lost 3 bases and 2 bases, there was a span of 5 bases. This sequence joins TRBV30 and TRBJ1-3; D not resolved. This clonotype originated in a human donor who was the organ donor for an intestinal transplant. This specimen was unstimulated CD8+ T cells sorted from spleen or lymph node cells, taken before transplant. CDR3 in amino acids: CAWRGTGNTIYF. The DNA for the CDR3 is TGTGCCTGGAGAGGGACTGGAAACACCATATATTTT.